The 6 T cell receptor beta chains below come from one sample, sequenced in a study of blood T cell repertoires in COVID-19 (dated by TCRdb to the early 2020s). Preparation of the library involved the immunoSEQ multiplex PCR assay. TCRdb took this table from immuneACCESS and kept in-frame rearrangements with V and J called. Such tables lack part of the clones; where checked against another copy, unresolved V genes explain under half of the gap, and the rest is unexplained. The sample table records about 240,000 clones; 70% to 90% of these occur just once. The ten biggest clones cover around 6.4% of the sample. The material sequenced was peripheral blood. The source of these receptors is a woman aged 55-75 years with active or convalescent COVID-19.

This clone was counted only a few times. This sequence joins TRBV12-3 or TRBV12-4 and TRBJ1-2; 8 bases are shared with TRBD1. Trimming took 6 bases from V and 7 from J; bases not matched to a gene: 4. CDR3 length: 12 amino acids. The CDR3: CASSDRGGGYTF. The DNA for the CDR3 is TGTGCCAGCAGCGACAGGGGAGGTGGCTACACCTTC.

V is TRBV29-1 and J is TRBJ2-3; TRBD2 agrees at 11 bases. The V gene end was trimmed by 8 bases and the J gene end by 8 bases; junction bases not matched to a gene: 12. This CDR3 is 14 amino acids long. Germline CDR1 is SQVTM and CDR2 is ANQGSEA. The CDR3 DNA reads as TGCAGCACTAGGAAACTAGCGGGGGAAGGTACGCAGTATTTT. It translates to CSTRKLAGEGTQYF.

This clone was seen only a few times. V gene TRBV4-1 combines with J gene TRBJ1-2; 7 positions agree with TRBD1. J lost 8 bases, V lost 0 bases, and 6 bases had no gene match. The CDR3 covers 14 residues. CDR1 and CDR2 from the germline V gene are MGHRA and YSYEKL. The CDR3 reads CASSQEQGLGGYTF. The CDR3 region has the DNA TGCGCCAGCAGCCAAGAACAGGGGTTAGGAGGCTACACCTTC.

V gene TRBV30 combines with J gene TRBJ1-3; D remains ambiguous. V was shortened by 3 bases and J by 4 bases, with 13 bases between the two germline ends. Germline V lookup: CDR1 GTSNPN, CDR2 SVGIG (reference sequence). The CDR3 length is 14 residues. CDR3 in DNA: TGTGCCTGGAGCGCCCCACCCAGGGGAAACACCATATATTTT. It codes for CAWSAPPRGNTIYF.

This clone was seen a few times. The rearrangement links TRBV4-2 to TRBJ1-2, with D perhaps matching TRBD1 (6 bases). CDR3 length equals 15 residues. Looked up from germline, CDR1 is LGHNA and CDR2 is YNFKEQ. Trimming left V 0 bases short and J 5 bases short, with 13 bases between. As DNA, the CDR3 is TGTGCCAGCAGCCAAGAATGGGTGACAGGTTATGGCTACACCTTC. It translates to CASSQEWVTGYGYTF.

This chain links TRBV5-4 with TRBJ2-3; D possibly corresponds to TRBD2 (7 bases). Germline CDR1 reads SGHNT; CDR2 reads YYREEE (reference sequence). Trimming removed 1 base at V and 1 base at J, with 13 bases between. The CDR3 extends over 16 amino acids. The CDR3, as DNA: TGTGCCAGCAGCTTGTTTCGGGGGGCCGGCACAGATACGCAGTATTTT. It codes for CASSLFRGAGTDTQYF.